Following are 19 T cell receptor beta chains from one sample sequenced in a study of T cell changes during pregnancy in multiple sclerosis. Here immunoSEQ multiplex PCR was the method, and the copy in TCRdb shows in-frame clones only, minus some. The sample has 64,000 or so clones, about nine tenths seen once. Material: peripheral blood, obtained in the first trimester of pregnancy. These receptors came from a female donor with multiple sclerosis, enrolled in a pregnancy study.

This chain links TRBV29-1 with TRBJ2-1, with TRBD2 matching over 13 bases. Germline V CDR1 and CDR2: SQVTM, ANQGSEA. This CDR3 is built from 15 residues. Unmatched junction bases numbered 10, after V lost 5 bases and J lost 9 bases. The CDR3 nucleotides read TGCAGCGTTTCCCCGGGACTAGCGGGGAGGGGTGAGCAGTTCTTC. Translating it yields CSVSPGLAGRGEQFF.

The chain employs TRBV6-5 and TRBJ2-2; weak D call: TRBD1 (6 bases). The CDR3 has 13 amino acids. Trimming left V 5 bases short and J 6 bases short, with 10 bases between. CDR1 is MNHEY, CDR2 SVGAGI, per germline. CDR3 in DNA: TGTGCCAGCAGTCCCAGGGGAGCCGGGGAGCTGTTTTTT. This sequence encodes CASSPRGAGELFF.

CDR3 residues: CASSSYSGSGETQYF. The CDR3 DNA reads as TGTGCCAGCAGCTCCTATAGCGGGTCGGGGGAGACCCAGTACTTC. The chain has TRBV7-3 and TRBJ2-5; 7 bases align to TRBD2. CDR1 SGHTA and CDR2 FQGTGA come from the germline V gene. This CDR3 contains 15 residues. V lost 4 bases, J lost 5 bases, and 10 bases stayed unmatched.

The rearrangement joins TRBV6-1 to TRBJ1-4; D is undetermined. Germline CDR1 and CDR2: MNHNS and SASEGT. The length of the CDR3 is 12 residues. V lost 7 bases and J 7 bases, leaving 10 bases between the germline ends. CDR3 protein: CASTSGIEKLFF. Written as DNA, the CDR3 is TGTGCCAGCACGTCAGGAATTGAAAAACTGTTTTTT.

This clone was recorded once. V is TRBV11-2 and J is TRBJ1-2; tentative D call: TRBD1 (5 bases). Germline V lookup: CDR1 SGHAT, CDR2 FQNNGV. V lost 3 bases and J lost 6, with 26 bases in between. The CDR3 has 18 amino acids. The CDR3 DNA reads TGTGCCAGCAGCTTGGTCGGGGGTCCGCCTCTTACTAAGGATGGCTACACCTTC. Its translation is CASSLVGGPPLTKDGYTF.

CDR3 amino acids: CAWGLAGMETQYF. Here the CDR3 DNA reads TGTGCCTGGGGACTAGCGGGAATGGAGACCCAGTACTTC. The chain recombines TRBV30 with TRBJ2-5, with 12 bases identical to TRBD2. Germline V CDR1 and CDR2: GTSNPN, SVGIG (reference sequence). The CDR3 is made up of 13 amino acids. The V gene end was trimmed by 5 bases and the J gene end by 5 bases; junction bases not matched to a gene: 3.

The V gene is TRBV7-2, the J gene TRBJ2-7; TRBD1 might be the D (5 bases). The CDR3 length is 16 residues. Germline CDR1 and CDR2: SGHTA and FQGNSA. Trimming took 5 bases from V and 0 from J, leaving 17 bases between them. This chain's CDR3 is CASSLPAGQGSYEQYF. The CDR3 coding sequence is TGTGCCAGCAGCCTCCCCGCAGGGCAAGGCTCCTACGAGCAGTACTTC.

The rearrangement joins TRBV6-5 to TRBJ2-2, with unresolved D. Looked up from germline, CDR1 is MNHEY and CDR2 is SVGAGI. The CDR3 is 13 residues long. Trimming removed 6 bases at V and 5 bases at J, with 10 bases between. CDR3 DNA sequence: TGTGCCAGCAGGACAACCCTTACCGGGGAGCTGTTTTTT. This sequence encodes CASRTTLTGELFF.

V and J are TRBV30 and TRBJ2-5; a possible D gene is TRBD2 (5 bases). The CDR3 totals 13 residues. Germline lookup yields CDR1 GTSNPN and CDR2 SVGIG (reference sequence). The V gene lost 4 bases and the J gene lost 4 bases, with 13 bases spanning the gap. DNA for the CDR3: TGTGCCTGGAATGGAGCTGAGGGAGAGACCCAGTACTTC. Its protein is CAWNGAEGETQYF. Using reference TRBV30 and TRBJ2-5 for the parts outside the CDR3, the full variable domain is SQTIHQWPATLVQPVGSPLSLECTVEGTSNPNLYWYRQAAGRGLQLLFYSVGIGQISSEVPQNLSASRPQDRQFILSSKKLLLSDSGFYLCAWNGAEGETQYFGPGTRLLVL.

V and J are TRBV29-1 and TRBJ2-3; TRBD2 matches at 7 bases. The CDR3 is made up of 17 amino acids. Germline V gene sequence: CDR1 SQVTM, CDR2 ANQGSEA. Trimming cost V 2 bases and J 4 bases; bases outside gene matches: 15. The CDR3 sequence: CSVERRGLRLAADTQYF. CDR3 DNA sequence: TGCAGCGTTGAAAGGAGGGGACTACGCTTAGCGGCAGATACGCAGTATTTT.

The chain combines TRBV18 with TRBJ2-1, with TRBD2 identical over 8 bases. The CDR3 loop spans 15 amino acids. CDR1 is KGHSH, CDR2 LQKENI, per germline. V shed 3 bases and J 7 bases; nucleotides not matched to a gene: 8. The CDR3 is CASSPSREAWNEQFF. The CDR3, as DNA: TGTGCCAGCTCACCGTCGCGGGAGGCCTGGAATGAGCAGTTCTTC.

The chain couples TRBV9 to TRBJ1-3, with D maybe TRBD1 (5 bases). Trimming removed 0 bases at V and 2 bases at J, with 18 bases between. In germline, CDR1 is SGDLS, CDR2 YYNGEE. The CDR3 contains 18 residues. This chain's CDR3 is CASSVGSQGLLPGNTIYF. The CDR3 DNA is TGTGCCAGCAGCGTAGGATCTCAGGGACTACTCCCTGGAAACACCATATATTTT. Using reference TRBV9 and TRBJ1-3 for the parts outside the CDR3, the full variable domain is DSGVTQTPKHLITATGQRVTLRCSPRSGDLSVYWYQQSLDQGLQFLIQYYNGEERAKGNILERFSAQQFPDLHSELNLSSLELGDSALYFCASSVGSQGLLPGNTIYFGEGSWLTVV.

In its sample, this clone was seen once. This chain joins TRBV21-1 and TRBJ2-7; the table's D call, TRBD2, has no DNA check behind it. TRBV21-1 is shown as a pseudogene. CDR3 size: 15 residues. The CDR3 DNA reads TGTGCCAGCAGCAAAGACTGGAAGCGAAACTACGAGCAGTACTTC. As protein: CASSKDWKRNYEQYF.

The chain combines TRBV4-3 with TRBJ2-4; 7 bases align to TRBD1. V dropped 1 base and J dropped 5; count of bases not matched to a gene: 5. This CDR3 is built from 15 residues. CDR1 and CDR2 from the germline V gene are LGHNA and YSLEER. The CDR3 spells CASSQGSGTENIQYF. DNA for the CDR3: TGCGCCAGCAGCCAAGGGTCCGGGACAGAAAACATTCAGTACTTC.

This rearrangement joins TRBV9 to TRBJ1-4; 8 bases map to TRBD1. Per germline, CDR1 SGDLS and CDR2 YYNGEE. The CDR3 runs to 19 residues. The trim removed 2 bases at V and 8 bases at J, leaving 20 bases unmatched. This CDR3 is CASSVYAGTGSASEEKLFF. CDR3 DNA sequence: TGTGCCAGCAGCGTTTACGCCGGGACAGGAAGCGCCTCGGAAGAAAAACTGTTTTTT. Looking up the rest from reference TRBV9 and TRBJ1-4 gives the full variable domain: DSGVTQTPKHLITATGQRVTLRCSPRSGDLSVYWYQQSLDQGLQFLIQYYNGEERAKGNILERFSAQQFPDLHSELNLSSLELGDSALYFCASSVYAGTGSASEEKLFFGSGTQLSVL.

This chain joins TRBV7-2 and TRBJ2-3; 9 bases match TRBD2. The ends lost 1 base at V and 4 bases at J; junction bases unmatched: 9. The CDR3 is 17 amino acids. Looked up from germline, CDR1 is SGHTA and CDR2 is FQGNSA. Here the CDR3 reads CASSLVGISGSADTQYF. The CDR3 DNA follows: TGTGCCAGCAGCTTAGTCGGGATTAGCGGGAGTGCAGATACGCAGTATTTT.

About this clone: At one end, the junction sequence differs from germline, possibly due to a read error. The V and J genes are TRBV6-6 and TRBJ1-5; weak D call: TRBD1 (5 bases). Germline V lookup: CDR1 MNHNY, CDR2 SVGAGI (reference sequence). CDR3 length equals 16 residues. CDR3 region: CASRYSKDIHNQPQHF. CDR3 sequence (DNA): TGTGCCAGCAGATACTCGAAGGACATCCACAATCAGCCCCAGCATTTT.

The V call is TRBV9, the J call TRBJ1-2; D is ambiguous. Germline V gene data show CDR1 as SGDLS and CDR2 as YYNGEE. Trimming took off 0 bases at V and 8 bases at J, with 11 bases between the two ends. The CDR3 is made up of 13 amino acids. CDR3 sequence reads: CASSVDSFGGYTF. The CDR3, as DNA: TGTGCCAGCAGCGTAGACAGTTTCGGCGGCTACACCTTC. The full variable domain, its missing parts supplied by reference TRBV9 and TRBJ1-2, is DSGVTQTPKHLITATGQRVTLRCSPRSGDLSVYWYQQSLDQGLQFLIQYYNGEERAKGNILERFSAQQFPDLHSELNLSSLELGDSALYFCASSVDSFGGYTFGSGTRLTVV.

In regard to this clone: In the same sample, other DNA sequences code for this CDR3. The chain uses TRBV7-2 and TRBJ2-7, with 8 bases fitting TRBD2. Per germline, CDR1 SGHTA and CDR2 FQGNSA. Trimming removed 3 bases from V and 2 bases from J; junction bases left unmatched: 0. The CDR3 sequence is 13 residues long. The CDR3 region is CASSLGLAYEQYF. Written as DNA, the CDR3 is TGTGCCAGCAGCTTGGGACTAGCCTACGAGCAGTACTTC.